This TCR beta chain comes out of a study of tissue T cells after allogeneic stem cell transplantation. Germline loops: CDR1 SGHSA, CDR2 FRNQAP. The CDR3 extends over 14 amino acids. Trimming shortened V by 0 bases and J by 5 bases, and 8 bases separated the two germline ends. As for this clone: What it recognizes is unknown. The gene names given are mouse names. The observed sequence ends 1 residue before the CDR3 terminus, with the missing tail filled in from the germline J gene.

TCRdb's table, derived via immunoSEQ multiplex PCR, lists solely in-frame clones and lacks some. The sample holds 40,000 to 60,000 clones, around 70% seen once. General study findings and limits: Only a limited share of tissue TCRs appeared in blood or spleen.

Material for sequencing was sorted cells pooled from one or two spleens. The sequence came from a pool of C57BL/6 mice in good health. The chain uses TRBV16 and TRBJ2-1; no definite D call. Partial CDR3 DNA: TGTGCAAGCAGCTTAGATTTCAGAAATGCTGAGCAGTTC. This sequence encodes CASSLDFRNAEQF. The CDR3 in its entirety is CASSLDFRNAEQFF.